A single sample is the source of the 32 T cell receptor beta chains below, sequenced in a study of blood T cell repertoires in COVID-19. The assay was immunoSEQ multiplex PCR, and TCRdb's table has in-frame clones only and misses some. The table includes about 670,000 clones, more than 80% detected once. Sequences were obtained from peripheral blood. Every receptor here comes from a woman between 18 and 30 years old with acute or convalescent COVID-19.

This chain joins TRBV10-3 and TRBJ1-1, with no clear D. The length of the CDR3 is 15 residues. The germline CDR1 and CDR2 sequences are ENHRY and SYGVKD. Trimming pared 8 bases from V and 2 bases from J, leaving 18 bases between. CDR3 loop: CAIAQRSGVNTEAFF. CDR3 DNA: TGTGCCATCGCCCAGCGGTCCGGCGTCAACACTGAAGCTTTCTTT.

This rearrangement joins TRBV7-9 to TRBJ1-5; 9 bases map to TRBD1. The germline V gene encodes CDR1 SEHNR and CDR2 FQNEAQ (reference sequence). The CDR3 sequence is 19 residues long. J lost 1 base, V lost 0 bases, and 10 bases had no gene match. CDR3 in amino acids: CASSLALGQGYRSNQPQHF. For the CDR3, the DNA is TGTGCCAGCAGCTTAGCGCTAGGACAGGGGTACCGCAGCAATCAGCCCCAGCATTTT. Combining the CDR3 with reference TRBV7-9 and TRBJ1-5 gives the whole variable domain DTGVSQNPRHKITKRGQNVTFRCDPISEHNRLYWYRQTLGQGPEFLTYFQNEAQLEKSRLLSDRFSAERPKGSFSTLEIQRTEQGDSAMYLCASSLALGQGYRSNQPQHFGDGTRLSIL.

V is TRBV3-1 (or the pseudogene TRBV3-2) and J is TRBJ2-7; D is perhaps TRBD2 (6 bases). Germline values: CDR1 LGHDT, CDR2 YNNKEL (reference sequence). CDR3 length equals 14 residues. V lost 1 base, J lost 5 bases, and 12 bases lay in between. The CDR3 nucleotides are TGTGCCAGCAGCCAAGCGGGGGTTCTGGACGAGCAGTACTTC. Translating it yields CASSQAGVLDEQYF.

This chain connects TRBV11-2 to TRBJ2-7; 8 nucleotides agree with TRBD1. CDR3 size: 15 residues. The trim removed 3 bases at V and 4 bases at J, leaving 8 bases unmatched. Germline V CDR1 and CDR2: SGHAT, FQNNGV. The CDR3 spells CASSFVGQGKYEQYF. The CDR3 DNA is TGTGCCAGCAGCTTCGTAGGACAGGGTAAATACGAGCAGTACTTC. Complete variable domain (other parts from reference TRBV11-2 and TRBJ2-7): EAGVAQSPRYKIIEKRQSVAFWCNPISGHATLYWYQQILGQGPKLLIQFQNNGVVDDSQLPKDRFSAERLKGVDSTLKIQPAKLEDSAVYLCASSFVGQGKYEQYFGPGTRLTVT.

V is TRBV18 and J is TRBJ1-2; D gene ambiguous. CDR1 KGHSH and CDR2 LQKENI come from the germline V gene. The CDR3 contains 15 residues. The V gene lost 2 bases and the J gene lost 7 bases, with 17 bases spanning the gap. CDR3 region: CASSPVALGGSGYTF. The CDR3, as DNA: TGTGCCAGCTCACCAGTTGCCTTAGGAGGGTCTGGCTACACCTTC.

The V gene is TRBV28, the J gene TRBJ2-7; the D is unclear. The CDR3 loop spans 13 amino acids. Between the trimmed V and J ends, which lost 7 bases and 2 bases, there was a span of 12 bases. CDR1 and CDR2 from the germline V gene are MDHEN and SYDVKM. In DNA, the CDR3 is TGTGCCAGCAAGAATCTCGGAGCCTACGAGCAGTACTTC. Protein: CASKNLGAYEQYF.

The chain combines TRBV14 with TRBJ2-3; 8 positions match TRBD2. CDR3 length equals 16 residues. Germline assignment: CDR1 SGHDN and CDR2 FVKESK. V was clipped by 1 base and J by 1 base; unmatched bases: 4. Written as DNA, the CDR3 is TGTGCCAGCAGCCAAGCGGTGCGGGGGGGCACAGATACGCAGTATTTT. Amino acids: CASSQAVRGGTDTQYF. Filled out from reference TRBV14 and TRBJ2-3, the complete variable domain reads EAGVTQFPSHSVIEKGQTVTLRCDPISGHDNLYWYRRVMGKEIKFLLHFVKESKQDESGMPNNRFLAERTGGTYSTLKVQPAELEDSGVYFCASSQAVRGGTDTQYFGPGTRLTVL.

This chain links TRBV12-3 or TRBV12-4 with TRBJ2-7; D call uncertain. The CDR3 covers 11 residues. V gave up 1 base and J gave up 7 bases, with 5 bases separating them. The CDR3: CASSLGREQYF. CDR3 DNA sequence: TGTGCCAGCAGTTTAGGCAGGGAGCAGTACTTC.

The rearrangement links TRBV6-5 to TRBJ2-1, with D maybe TRBD2 (7 bases). Deletions cut 2 bases from V and 15 bases from J, with 17 bases between. The CDR3 is 13 residues long. CDR1 and CDR2 from the germline V gene are MNHEY and SVGAGI. The CDR3 loop reads CASSYIVGGPLFF. The DNA for the CDR3 is TGTGCCAGCAGTTACATAGTGGGGGGGCCTTTGTTCTTC.

The chain has TRBV15 and TRBJ2-6, with TRBD1 matching over 8 bases. Trimming removed 1 base from V and 0 bases from J; junction bases left unmatched: 8. The CDR3 length is 19 residues. CDR1 and CDR2 (germline): LNHNV, YYDKDF (reference sequence). The CDR3 sequence: CATSRGAGQGLSGANVLTF. The CDR3 DNA is TGTGCCACCAGCAGAGGTGCTGGACAGGGTCTCTCTGGGGCCAACGTCCTGACTTTC.

The chain has TRBV6-6 and TRBJ1-3; D gene uncertain. V gave up 5 bases and J gave up 0 bases, with 11 bases separating them. From germline, CDR1 is MNHNY and CDR2 SVGAGI (reference sequence). CDR3 length: 15 residues. The CDR3 DNA is TGTGCCAGCAGTCCCGGGTTCGACTCTGGAAACACCATATATTTT. It specifies CASSPGFDSGNTIYF.

This chain joins TRBV13 and TRBJ2-3; 13 nucleotides align to TRBD2. The CDR3 consists of 21 residues. The V and J ends lost 0 bases and 1 base, in that order; junction bases with no gene match: 13. From germline, CDR1 is PRHDT and CDR2 FYEKMQ (reference sequence). CDR3 nucleotide sequence: TGTGCCAGCAGCTTAGGTGGCCCCCCCGGACTAGCGGGGGTGCGCACAGATACGCAGTATTTT. This sequence encodes CASSLGGPPGLAGVRTDTQYF.

This clone was observed a handful of times. The rearrangement uses TRBV6-1 and TRBJ2-2; tentatively, D is TRBD1 (5 bases). Germline V gene data show CDR1 as MNHNS and CDR2 as SASEGT. This CDR3 is built from 14 residues. Trimming left V 3 bases short and J 3 bases short, with 8 bases between. The CDR3 reads CASSDEGDTGELFF. The DNA of the CDR3 is TGTGCCAGCAGTGATGAAGGGGACACCGGGGAGCTGTTTTTT.

The gene calls are TRBV11-2 and TRBJ2-1; 10 bases are a match to TRBD2. J gave up 5 bases and V 5 bases, and 6 bases lay outside the gene matches. Looked up from germline, CDR1 is SGHAT and CDR2 is FQNNGV. There are 15 residues in the CDR3. CDR3 coding DNA: TGTGCCAGCAGCCCCCCCCTAGCGGGGGACAATGAGCAGTTCTTC. Its protein product is CASSPPLAGDNEQFF.

V gene TRBV5-1 combines with J gene TRBJ1-2; D gene unclear. The V gene lost 0 bases and the J gene lost 6 bases, with 9 bases spanning the gap. Germline V CDR1 and CDR2: SGHRS, YFSETQ. CDR3 length equals 13 residues. The CDR3 loop reads CASSLVYPDGYTF. Here the CDR3 DNA reads TGCGCCAGCAGCTTGGTATACCCGGATGGCTACACCTTC.

The chain links TRBV19 to TRBJ2-1; 7 bases map to TRBD1. CDR3 size: 14 residues. V lost 5 bases and J lost 7; bases outside the gene matches: 8. The V gene's germline CDR1 is LNHDA and CDR2 SQIVND (reference sequence). The CDR3 DNA is TGTGCCAGTAGTGTCAGGGGGACGTTGAATGAGCAGTTCTTC. Its protein is CASSVRGTLNEQFF.

The chain is built from TRBV9 and TRBJ2-7; 8 bases map to TRBD2. The CDR3 has 15 residues. V lost 4 bases to trimming and J lost 5 bases; unmatched junction nucleotides: 11. Germline V gene data show CDR1 as SGDLS and CDR2 as YYNGEE. The CDR3 sequence is CASSPTRGGWNEQYF. The CDR3 coding sequence is TGTGCCAGCAGCCCTACCCGGGGGGGCTGGAACGAGCAGTACTTC.

The chain joins TRBV27 to TRBJ2-1; D not certain. This CDR3 contains 14 residues. Germline values: CDR1 MNHEY, CDR2 SMNVEV (reference sequence). V was trimmed by 5 bases and J by 1 base, leaving 9 bases between them. Here the CDR3 reads CASSDRVSYNEQFF. The DNA of the CDR3 is TGTGCCAGCAGTGACCGGGTATCCTACAATGAGCAGTTCTTC.

The chain has TRBV6-2 or TRBV6-3 and TRBJ1-2; 7 nucleotides line up with TRBD1. This CDR3 has 13 amino acids. Per the germline V gene, CDR1 is MNHEY and CDR2 is SVGEGT. Trimming took 2 bases from V and 8 from J; bases not matched to a gene: 5. The CDR3 sequence: CASSYGDRGGYTF. DNA for the CDR3: TGTGCCAGCAGTTACGGGGACAGAGGAGGCTACACCTTC.

This clone was seen once. The gene calls are TRBV6-2 or TRBV6-3 and TRBJ2-2, with a tentative D call TRBD2 (5 bases). The CDR3 extends over 17 amino acids. The V end was cut by 0 bases, the J end by 6 bases, with 17 bases between. Germline V lookup: CDR1 MNHEY, CDR2 SVGEGT. CDR3 nucleotide sequence: TGTGCCAGCAGTTACTCTTGGCGGACGCGGGTCTCCGGGGAGCTGTTTTTT. It codes for CASSYSWRTRVSGELFF.

V gene TRBV24-1 combines with J gene TRBJ1-5; D gene ambiguous. The CDR3 is 15 residues long. V was trimmed by 5 bases and J by 3 bases, leaving 13 bases between them. Germline V gives CDR1 KGHDR, CDR2 SFDVKD. CDR3 sequence: CATSGGGPFNQPQHF. The DNA of the CDR3 is TGTGCCACCAGTGGAGGTGGTCCCTTCAATCAGCCCCAGCATTTT.

This chain links TRBV7-7 with TRBJ2-2; 8 bases are shared with TRBD1. CDR1 and CDR2 from the germline V gene are SSHAT and FNYEAQ (reference sequence). The ends lost 5 bases at V and 6 bases at J; junction bases unmatched: 2. The CDR3 covers 13 residues. CDR3 region: CASSQQGAGELFF. CDR3 bases: TGTGCCAGCAGCCAACAGGGGGCCGGGGAGCTGTTTTTT.

A word on this clone: Other DNA sequences from this sample encode an identical CDR3 as well. The gene calls are TRBV6-5 and TRBJ1-2; TRBD1 is a possible D gene (5 bases). V lost 11 bases to trimming and J lost 5 bases, with 15 bases between them. Germline V lookup: CDR1 MNHEY, CDR2 SVGAGI. CDR3 length equals 12 residues. Here the CDR3 reads CASTRGGYGYTF. CDR3 DNA sequence: TGTGCCTCTACCCGGGGGGGTTATGGCTACACCTTC.

This clone appeared a single time. The chain joins TRBV7-9 to TRBJ1-2; perhaps TRBD1 as D (6 bases). The CDR3 totals 14 residues. CDR1 is SEHNR, CDR2 FQNEAQ, per germline (reference sequence). V lost 5 bases and J 4 bases, leaving 14 bases between the germline ends. The CDR3 region is CASSAIQGPYGYTF. The DNA of the CDR3 is TGTGCCAGCAGCGCGATACAGGGTCCCTATGGCTACACCTTC.

The CDR3 nucleotides are TGTGCCAGCAGCTCAGGGACAGTCAATGAAGCTTTCTTT. Its protein product is CASSSGTVNEAFF. The chain is built from TRBV7-3 and TRBJ1-1, with 7 bases fitting TRBD1. Germline V CDR1 and CDR2: SGHTA, FQGTGA. This CDR3 has 13 amino acids. With 4 bases clipped from V and 7 bases from J, the junction kept 6 bases outside the gene matches.

V gene TRBV6-4 combines with J gene TRBJ2-2; 7 bases line up with TRBD1. CDR1 and CDR2 from the germline V gene are MRHNA and SNTAGT. The CDR3 contains 13 residues. Germline trimming cut 4 bases from V and 4 bases from J; bases unmatched to any gene: 0. CDR3 sequence reads: CASSAGGTGELFF. The CDR3 bases are TGTGCCAGCAGTGCAGGGGGCACCGGGGAGCTGTTTTTT.

The genes are TRBV7-9 and TRBJ2-7; D gene ambiguous. The V gene lost 1 base and the J gene lost 2 bases, with 9 bases spanning the gap. CDR1 is SEHNR, CDR2 FQNEAQ, per germline (reference sequence). The CDR3 totals 14 residues. The CDR3 region has the DNA TGTGCCAGCAGCTTAGTCCCCAGTCCCTACGAGCAGTACTTC. It translates to CASSLVPSPYEQYF.

The chain carries TRBV21-1 and TRBJ2-3; whether TRBD1, the table's D call, matches the DNA was not checked. TRBV21-1 is flagged as a pseudogene. CDR3 length: 15 residues. The CDR3 nucleotides are TGTGCCAGCAGCAAAGTCACAGGGAGCGGAGATACGCAGTATTTT. Its translation: CASSKVTGSGDTQYF.

This chain uses TRBV19 with TRBJ2-1; 13 nucleotides align to TRBD2. Unmatched junction bases numbered 6, after V lost 10 bases and J lost 9 bases. Per the germline V gene, CDR1 is LNHDA and CDR2 is SQIVND (reference sequence). The CDR3 covers 13 residues. The CDR3 sequence is CATTSGGALEQFF. Here the CDR3 DNA reads TGTGCCACCACTAGCGGGGGGGCCCTTGAGCAGTTCTTC.

The rearrangement links TRBV6-5 to TRBJ2-1; 8 nucleotides agree with TRBD2. The length of the CDR3 is 15 residues. The germline gives CDR1 MNHEY, CDR2 SVGAGI. V shed 7 bases and J 4 bases; nucleotides not matched to a gene: 9. CDR3 loop: CASKTGSGEYNEQFF. CDR3 coding DNA: TGTGCCAGCAAAACAGGTAGCGGGGAATACAATGAGCAGTTCTTC.

The rearrangement joins TRBV29-1 to TRBJ1-2; the match to TRBD1 covers 10 bases. V shed 4 bases, J shed 7 bases, and the junction held 9 bases outside the gene matches. There are 14 residues in the CDR3. CDR1 is SQVTM and CDR2 is ANQGSEA in the germline V gene. The CDR3: CSVAGQGFGFGYTF. CDR3 sequence (DNA): TGCAGCGTTGCGGGACAGGGGTTTGGCTTTGGCTACACCTTC.

The chain joins TRBV7-6 to TRBJ1-1; D unresolved. Per the germline V gene, CDR1 is SGHVS and CDR2 is FNYEAQ. With 3 bases removed from V and 0 bases from J, the gap between germline ends came to 5 bases. The CDR3 extends over 13 amino acids. In DNA, the CDR3 is TGTGCCAGCAGCTTGTCGGTGAACACTGAAGCTTTCTTT. Translated: CASSLSVNTEAFF.